This T cell receptor beta chain was observed in a study of OX40 agonist ivuxolimab in advanced cancers. Worth noting for this clone: Antigen: not known.

The germline CDR1 and CDR2 sequences are SGHRS and YFSETQ. The CDR3 runs 17 residues. The V end was cut by 2 bases, the J end by 2 bases, with 18 bases between. The protocol was immunoSEQ multiplex PCR, while the TCRdb copy is restricted to in-frame clones and leaves out a portion. The table lists 74,000 or so clones, about 89% of them singletons. Blood samples were obtained at baseline, cycle 4 day 1, and cycle 7 day 1. Study conclusions and caveats: Part of the nonresponder group also had normalized T-cell clonal expansion that was low. There was clonal expansion of CD4+ and CD8+ blood T cells by week 6 at 0.1 to 3.0 mg/kg.

The V call is TRBV5-1, the J call TRBJ2-3; either TRBD1 or TRBD2 may fit D (5 bases each). The TCR originated in an adult with an advanced solid tumor such as melanoma, head and neck, liver or kidney cancer. The material was CD4+ or CD8+ T cells sorted from blood, obtained in a trial of the OX40 agonist ivuxolimab. The CDR3 spells CASSFGRGGESTDTQYF. CDR3 nucleotide sequence: TGCGCCAGCAGCTTCGGACGGGGCGGTGAGTCCACAGATACGCAGTATTTT.